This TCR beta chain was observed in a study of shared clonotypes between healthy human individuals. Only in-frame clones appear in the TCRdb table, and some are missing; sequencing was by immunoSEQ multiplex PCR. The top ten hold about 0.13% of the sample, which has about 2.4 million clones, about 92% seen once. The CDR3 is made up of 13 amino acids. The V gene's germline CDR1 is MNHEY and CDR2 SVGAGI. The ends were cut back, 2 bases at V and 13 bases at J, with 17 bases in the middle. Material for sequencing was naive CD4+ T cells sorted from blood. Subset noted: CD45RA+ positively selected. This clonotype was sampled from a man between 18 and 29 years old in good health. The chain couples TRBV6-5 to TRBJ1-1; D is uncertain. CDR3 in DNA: TGTGCCAGCAGTTACGGGTCGACCTCGCGCCTTTTCTTT. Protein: CASSYGSTSRLFF.